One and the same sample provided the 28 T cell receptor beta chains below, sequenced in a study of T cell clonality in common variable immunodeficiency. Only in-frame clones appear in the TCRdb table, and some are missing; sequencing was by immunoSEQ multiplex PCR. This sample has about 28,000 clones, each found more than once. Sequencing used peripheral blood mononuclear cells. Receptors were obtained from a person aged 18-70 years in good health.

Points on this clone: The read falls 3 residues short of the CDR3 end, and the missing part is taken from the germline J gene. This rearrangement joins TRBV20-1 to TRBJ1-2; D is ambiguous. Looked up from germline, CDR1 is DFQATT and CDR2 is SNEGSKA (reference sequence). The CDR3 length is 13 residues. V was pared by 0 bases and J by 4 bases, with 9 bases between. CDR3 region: CSARDRPGYGYTF. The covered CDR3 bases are TGCAGTGCTAGAGATAGGCCAGGCTATGGC.

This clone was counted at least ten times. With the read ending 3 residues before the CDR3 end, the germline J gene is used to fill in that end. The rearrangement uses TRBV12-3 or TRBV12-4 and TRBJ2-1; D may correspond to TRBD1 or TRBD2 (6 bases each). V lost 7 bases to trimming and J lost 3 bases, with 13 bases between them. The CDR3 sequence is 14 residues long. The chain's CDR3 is CASTPGEVYNEQFF. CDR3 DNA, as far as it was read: TGTGCCAGCACCCCAGGGGAGGTCTACAATGAG.

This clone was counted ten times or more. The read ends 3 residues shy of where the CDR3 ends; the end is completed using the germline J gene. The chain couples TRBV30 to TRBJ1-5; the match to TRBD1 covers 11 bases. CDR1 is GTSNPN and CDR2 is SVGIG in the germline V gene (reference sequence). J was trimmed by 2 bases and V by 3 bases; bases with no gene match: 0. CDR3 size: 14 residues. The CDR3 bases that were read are TGTGCCTGGAGGGGACAGGGGGGCAATCAGCCC. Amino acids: CAWRGQGGNQP. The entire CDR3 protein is CAWRGQGGNQPQHF. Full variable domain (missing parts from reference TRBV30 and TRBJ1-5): SQTIHQWPATLVQPVGSPLSLECTVEGTSNPNLYWYRQAAGRGLQLLFYSVGIGQISSEVPQNLSASRPQDRQFILSSKKLLLSDSGFYLCAWRGQGGNQPQHFGDGTRLSIL.

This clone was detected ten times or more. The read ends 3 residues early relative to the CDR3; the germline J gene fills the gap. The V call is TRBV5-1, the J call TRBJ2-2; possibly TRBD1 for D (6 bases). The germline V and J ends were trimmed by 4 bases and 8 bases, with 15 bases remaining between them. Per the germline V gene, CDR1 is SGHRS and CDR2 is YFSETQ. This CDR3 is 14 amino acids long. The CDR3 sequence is CASSPLQGPGELFF. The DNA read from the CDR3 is TGCGCCAGCAGCCCCCTACAGGGTCCAGGGGAG. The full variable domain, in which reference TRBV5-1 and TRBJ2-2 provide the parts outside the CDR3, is KAGVTQTPRYLIKTRGQQVTLSCSPISGHRSVSWYQQTPGQGLQFLFEYFSETQRNKGNFPGRFSGRQFSNSRSEMNVSTLELGDSALYLCASSPLQGPGELFFGEGSRLTVL.

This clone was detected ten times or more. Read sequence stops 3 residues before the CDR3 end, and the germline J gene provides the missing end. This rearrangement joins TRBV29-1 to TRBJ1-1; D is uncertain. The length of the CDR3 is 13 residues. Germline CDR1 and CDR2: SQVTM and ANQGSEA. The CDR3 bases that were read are TGCAGCGTTCAGGCTGGTTTGAGTGCTGGA. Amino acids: CSVQAGLSAG. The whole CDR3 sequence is CSVQAGLSAGAFF.

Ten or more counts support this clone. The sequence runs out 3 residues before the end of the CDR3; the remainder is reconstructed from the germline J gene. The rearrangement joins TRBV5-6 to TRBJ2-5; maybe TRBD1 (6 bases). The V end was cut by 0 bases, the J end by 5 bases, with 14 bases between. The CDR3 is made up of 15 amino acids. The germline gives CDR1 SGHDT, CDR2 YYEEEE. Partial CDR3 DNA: TGTGCCAGCAGCTTGGGATCAGCAGGGGAGGAGACC. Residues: CASSLGSAGEET. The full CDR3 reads CASSLGSAGEETQYF.

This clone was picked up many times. The CDR3 loop reads CASSTLGQGSNSPLHF. The CDR3 DNA, read in part, is TGTGCCAGTAGTACCCTGGGACAGGGGTCTAATTCACCC. The chain recombines TRBV19 with TRBJ1-6, with TRBD1 matching 10 bases. Sequencing ends 3 residues short of the CDR3 end; the germline J gene provides the rest. Per the germline V gene, CDR1 is LNHDA and CDR2 is SQIVND (reference sequence). J lost 6 bases, V lost 4 bases, and 6 bases had no gene match. CDR3 length equals 16 residues. The variable domain in full, with the rest retrieved from reference TRBV19 and TRBJ1-6, is DGGITQSPKYLFRKEGQNVTLSCEQNLNHDAMYWYRQDPGQGLRLIYYSQIVNDFQKGDIAEGYSVSREKKESFPLTVTSAQKNPTAFYLCASSTLGQGSNSPLHFGNGTRLTVT.

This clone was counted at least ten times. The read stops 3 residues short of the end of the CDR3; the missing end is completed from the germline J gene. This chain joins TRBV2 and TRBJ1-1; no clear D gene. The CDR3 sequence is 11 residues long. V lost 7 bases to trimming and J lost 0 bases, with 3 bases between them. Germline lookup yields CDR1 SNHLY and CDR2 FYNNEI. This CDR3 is CASTVNTEAFF. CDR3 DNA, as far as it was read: TGTGCCAGCACCGTGAACACTGAA. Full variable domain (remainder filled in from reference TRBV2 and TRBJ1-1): EPEVTQTPSHQVTQMGQEVILRCVPISNHLYFYWYRQILGQKVEFLVSFYNNEISEKSEIFDDQFSVERPDGSNFTLKIRSTKLEDSAMYFCASTVNTEAFFGQGTRLTVV.

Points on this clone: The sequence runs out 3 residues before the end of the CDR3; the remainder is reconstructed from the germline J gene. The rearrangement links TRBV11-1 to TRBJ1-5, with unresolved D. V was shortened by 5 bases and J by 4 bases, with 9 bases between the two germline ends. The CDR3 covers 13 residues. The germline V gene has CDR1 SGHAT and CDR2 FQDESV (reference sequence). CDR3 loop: CASSPGGNQPQHF. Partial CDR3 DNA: TGTGCCAGCAGCCCGGGTGGGAATCAGCCC. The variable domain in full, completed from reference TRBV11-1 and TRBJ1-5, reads EAEVAQSPRYKITEKSQAVAFWCDPISGHATLYWYRQILGQGPELLVQFQDESVVDDSQLPKDRFSAERLKGVDSTLKIQPAELGDSAMYLCASSPGGNQPQHFGDGTRLSIL.

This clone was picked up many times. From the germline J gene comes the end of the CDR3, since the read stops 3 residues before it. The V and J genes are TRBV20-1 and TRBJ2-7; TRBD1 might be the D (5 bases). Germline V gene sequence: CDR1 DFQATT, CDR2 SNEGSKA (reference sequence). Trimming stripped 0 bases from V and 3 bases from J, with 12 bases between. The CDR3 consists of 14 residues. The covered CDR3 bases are TGCAGTGCTAGAGATCCACGACAGAACTACGAG. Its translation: CSARDPRQNYE. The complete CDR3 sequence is CSARDPRQNYEQYF.

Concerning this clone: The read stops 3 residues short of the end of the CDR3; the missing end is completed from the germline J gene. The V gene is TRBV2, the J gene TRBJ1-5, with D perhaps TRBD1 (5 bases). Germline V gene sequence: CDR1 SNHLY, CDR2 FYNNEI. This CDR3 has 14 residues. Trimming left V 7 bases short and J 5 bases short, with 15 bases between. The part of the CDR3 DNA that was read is TGTGCCAGCACCCAGGACACCGGACATCAGCCC. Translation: CASTQDTGHQP. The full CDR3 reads CASTQDTGHQPQHF.

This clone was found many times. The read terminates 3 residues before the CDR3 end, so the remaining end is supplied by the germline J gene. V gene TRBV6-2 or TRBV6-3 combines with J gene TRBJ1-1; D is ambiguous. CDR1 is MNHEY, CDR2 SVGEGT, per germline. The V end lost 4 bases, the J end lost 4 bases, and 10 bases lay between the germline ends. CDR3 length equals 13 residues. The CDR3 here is CASSSQRGTEAFF. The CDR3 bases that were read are TGTGCCAGCAGTTCACAACGCGGCACTGAA.

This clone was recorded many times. The CDR3 is CSARAPLAGKYEQYF. The part of the CDR3 DNA that was read is TGCAGTGCTAGAGCTCCCCTAGCGGGGAAATACGAG. The chain couples TRBV20-1 to TRBJ2-7; 9 bases align to TRBD2. The read falls 3 residues short of the CDR3 end, and the missing part is taken from the germline J gene. Germline V CDR1 and CDR2: DFQATT, SNEGSKA (reference sequence). Losses at the gene ends were 1 base for V and 4 bases for J; bases not matched to a gene: 8. CDR3 length: 15 amino acids.

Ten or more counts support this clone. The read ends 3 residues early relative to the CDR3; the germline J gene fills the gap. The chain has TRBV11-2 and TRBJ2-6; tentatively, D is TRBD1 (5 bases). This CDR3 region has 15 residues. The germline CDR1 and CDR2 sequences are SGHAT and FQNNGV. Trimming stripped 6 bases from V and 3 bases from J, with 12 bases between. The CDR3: CASSSTGFGANVLTF. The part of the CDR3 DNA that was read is TGTGCCAGCAGTTCCACAGGTTTTGGGGCCAACGTC. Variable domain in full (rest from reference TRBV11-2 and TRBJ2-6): EAGVAQSPRYKIIEKRQSVAFWCNPISGHATLYWYQQILGQGPKLLIQFQNNGVVDDSQLPKDRFSAERLKGVDSTLKIQPAKLEDSAVYLCASSSTGFGANVLTFGAGSRLTVL.

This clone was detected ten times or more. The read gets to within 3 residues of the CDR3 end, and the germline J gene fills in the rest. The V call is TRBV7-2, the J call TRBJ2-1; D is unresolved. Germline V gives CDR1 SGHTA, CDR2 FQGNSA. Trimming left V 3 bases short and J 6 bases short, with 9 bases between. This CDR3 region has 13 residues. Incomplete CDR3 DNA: TGTGCCAGCAGCTTTCAGAGAGGCAATGAG. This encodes CASSFQRGNE. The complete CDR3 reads CASSFQRGNEQFF.

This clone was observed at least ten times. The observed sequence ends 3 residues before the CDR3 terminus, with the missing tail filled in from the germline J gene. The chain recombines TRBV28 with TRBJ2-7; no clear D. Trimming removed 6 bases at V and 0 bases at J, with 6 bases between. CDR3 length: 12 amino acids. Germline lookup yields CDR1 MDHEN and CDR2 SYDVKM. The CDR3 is CASSASSYEQYF. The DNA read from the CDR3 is TGTGCCAGCAGCGCTAGCTCCTACGAG.

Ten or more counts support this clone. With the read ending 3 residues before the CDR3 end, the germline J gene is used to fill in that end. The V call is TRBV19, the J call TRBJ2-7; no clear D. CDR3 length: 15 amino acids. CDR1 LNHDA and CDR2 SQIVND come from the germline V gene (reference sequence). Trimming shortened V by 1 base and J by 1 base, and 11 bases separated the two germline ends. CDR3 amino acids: CASSIAPSDSYEQYF. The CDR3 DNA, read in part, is TGTGCCAGTAGTATAGCCCCCAGCGATTCCTACGAG.

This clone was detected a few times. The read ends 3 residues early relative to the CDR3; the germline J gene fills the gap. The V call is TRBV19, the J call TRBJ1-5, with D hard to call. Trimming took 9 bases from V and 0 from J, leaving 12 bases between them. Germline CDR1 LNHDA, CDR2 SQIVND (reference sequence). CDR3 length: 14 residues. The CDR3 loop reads CASSAQLSNQPQHF. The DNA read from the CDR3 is TGTGCCAGCAGCGCCCAGCTTAGCAATCAGCCC.

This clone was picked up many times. CDR3: CASSSTRGSYEQYF. The part of the CDR3 DNA that was read is TGTGCCAGCAGCTCGACGAGGGGGTCCTACGAG. The chain has TRBV7-2 and TRBJ2-7; the D gene is possibly TRBD1 (6 bases). The read falls 3 residues short of the CDR3 end, and the missing part is taken from the germline J gene. The CDR3 runs 14 residues. Germline V lookup: CDR1 SGHTA, CDR2 FQGNSA. The V and J ends lost 4 bases and 1 base respectively, with 11 bases between them.

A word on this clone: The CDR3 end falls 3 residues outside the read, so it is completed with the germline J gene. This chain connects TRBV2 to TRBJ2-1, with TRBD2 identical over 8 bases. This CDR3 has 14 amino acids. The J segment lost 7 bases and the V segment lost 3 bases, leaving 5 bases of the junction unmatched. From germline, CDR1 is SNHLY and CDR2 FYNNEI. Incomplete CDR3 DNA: TGTGCCAGCAGTGAGGGGCGGGGGGTAAATGAG. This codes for CASSEGRGVNE. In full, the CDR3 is CASSEGRGVNEQFF.

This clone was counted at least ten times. Incomplete CDR3 DNA: TGTGCCAGCAGTTACGGGTGGGGGCCTGCCTACGAG. It is translated as CASSYGWGPAYE. The whole CDR3 protein reads CASSYGWGPAYEQYF. The chain joins TRBV6-2 or TRBV6-3 to TRBJ2-7, with D possibly TRBD1 on 6 matching bases. Read data end 3 residues before the CDR3 end; the end is taken from the germline J gene. CDR1 MNHEY and CDR2 SVGEGT come from the germline V gene. Trimming took off 2 bases at V and 2 bases at J, with 13 bases between the two ends. The length of the CDR3 is 15 residues.

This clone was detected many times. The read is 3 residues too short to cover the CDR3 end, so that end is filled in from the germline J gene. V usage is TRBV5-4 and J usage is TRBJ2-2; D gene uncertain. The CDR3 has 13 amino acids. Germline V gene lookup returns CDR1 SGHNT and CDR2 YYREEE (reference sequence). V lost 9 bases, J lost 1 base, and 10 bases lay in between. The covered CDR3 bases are TGTGCCACCCTCCTAGGGAACACCGGGGAG. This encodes CATLLGNTGE. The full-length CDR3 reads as CATLLGNTGELFF.

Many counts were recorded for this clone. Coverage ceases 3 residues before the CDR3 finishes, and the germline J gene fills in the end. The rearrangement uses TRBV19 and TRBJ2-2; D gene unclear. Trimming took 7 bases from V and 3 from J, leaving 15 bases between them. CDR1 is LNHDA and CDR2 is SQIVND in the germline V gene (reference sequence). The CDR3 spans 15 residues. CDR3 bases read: TGTGCCAGTAAGGAACACCTCCGGGACACCGGGGAG. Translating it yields CASKEHLRDTGE. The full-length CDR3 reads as CASKEHLRDTGELFF.

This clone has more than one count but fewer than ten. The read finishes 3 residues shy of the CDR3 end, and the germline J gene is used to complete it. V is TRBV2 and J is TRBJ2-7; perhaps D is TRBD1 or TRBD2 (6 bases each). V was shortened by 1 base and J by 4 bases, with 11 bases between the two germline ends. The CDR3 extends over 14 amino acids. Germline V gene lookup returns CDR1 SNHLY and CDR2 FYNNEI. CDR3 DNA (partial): TGTGCCAGCAGTGAAGTAGGAGGGGGATACGAG. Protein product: CASSEVGGGYE. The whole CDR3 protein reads CASSEVGGGYEQYF.

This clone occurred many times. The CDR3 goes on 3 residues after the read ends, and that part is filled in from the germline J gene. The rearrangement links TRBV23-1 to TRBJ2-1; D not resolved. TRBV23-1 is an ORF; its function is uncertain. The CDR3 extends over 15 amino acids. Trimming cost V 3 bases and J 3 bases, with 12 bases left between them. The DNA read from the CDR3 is TGCGCCAGCAGTCATCTAGTGACCCGCTACAATGAG. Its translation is CASSHLVTRYNE. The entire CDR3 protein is CASSHLVTRYNEQFF.

The covered CDR3 bases are TGTGCCAGCAGCTCCCGGGACAGGAGGTTACTCGAC. Translating it yields CASSSRDRRLLD. The full CDR3 protein is CASSSRDRRLLDYTF. The chain recombines TRBV7-2 with TRBJ1-2, with 8 bases fitting TRBD1. The sequence runs out 3 residues before the end of the CDR3; the remainder is reconstructed from the germline J gene. Per the germline V gene, CDR1 is SGHTA and CDR2 is FQGNSA. This CDR3 contains 15 residues.

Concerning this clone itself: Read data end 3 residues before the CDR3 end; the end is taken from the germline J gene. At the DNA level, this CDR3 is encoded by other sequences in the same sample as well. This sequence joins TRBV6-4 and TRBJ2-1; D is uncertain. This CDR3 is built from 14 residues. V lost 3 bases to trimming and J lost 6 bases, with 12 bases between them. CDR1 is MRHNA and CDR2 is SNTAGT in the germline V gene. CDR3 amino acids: CASSEVEQANEQFF. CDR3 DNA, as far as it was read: TGTGCCAGCAGTGAAGTCGAGCAGGCCAATGAG.

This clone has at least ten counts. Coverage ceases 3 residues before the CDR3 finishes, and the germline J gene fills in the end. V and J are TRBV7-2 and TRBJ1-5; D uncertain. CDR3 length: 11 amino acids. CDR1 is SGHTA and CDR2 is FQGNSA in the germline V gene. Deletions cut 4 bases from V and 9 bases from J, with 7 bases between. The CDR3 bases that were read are TGTGCCAGCAGCTCCCCCAGGCCC. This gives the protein CASSSPRP. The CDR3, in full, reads CASSSPRPQHF.